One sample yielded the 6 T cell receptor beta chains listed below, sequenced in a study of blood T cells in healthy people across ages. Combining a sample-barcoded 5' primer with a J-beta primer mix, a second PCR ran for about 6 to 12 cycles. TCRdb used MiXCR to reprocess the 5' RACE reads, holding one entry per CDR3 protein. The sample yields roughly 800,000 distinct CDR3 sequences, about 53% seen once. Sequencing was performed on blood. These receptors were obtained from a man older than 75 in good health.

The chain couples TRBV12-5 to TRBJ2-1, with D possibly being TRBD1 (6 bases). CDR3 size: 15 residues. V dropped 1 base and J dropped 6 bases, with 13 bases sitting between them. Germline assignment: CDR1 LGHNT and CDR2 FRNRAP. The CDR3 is CASGLGEQGPNEQFF. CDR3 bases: TGTGCTAGTGGTTTGGGAGAACAGGGTCCCAATGAGCAGTTCTTC.

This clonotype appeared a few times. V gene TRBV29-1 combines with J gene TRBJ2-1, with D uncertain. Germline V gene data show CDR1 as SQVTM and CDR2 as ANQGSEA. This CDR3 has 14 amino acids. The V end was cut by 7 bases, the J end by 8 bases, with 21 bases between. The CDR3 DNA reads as TGCAGCGCAACCTTAGGTGGTCAGGTCCATGAGCAGTTCTTC. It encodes CSATLGGQVHEQFF.

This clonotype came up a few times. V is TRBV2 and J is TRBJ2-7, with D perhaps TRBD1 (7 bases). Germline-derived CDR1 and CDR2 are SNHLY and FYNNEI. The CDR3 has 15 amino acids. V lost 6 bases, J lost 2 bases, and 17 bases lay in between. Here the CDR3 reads CASRDRQGGPYEQYF. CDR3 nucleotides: TGTGCCAGCAGGGACCGACAGGGAGGTCCCTACGAGCAGTACTTC.

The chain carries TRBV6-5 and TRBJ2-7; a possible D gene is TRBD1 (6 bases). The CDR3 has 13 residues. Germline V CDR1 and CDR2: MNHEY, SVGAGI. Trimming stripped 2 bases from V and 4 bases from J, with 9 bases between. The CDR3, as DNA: TGTGCCAGCAGTTACGCCCAGGGGTACGAGCAGTACTTC. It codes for CASSYAQGYEQYF.

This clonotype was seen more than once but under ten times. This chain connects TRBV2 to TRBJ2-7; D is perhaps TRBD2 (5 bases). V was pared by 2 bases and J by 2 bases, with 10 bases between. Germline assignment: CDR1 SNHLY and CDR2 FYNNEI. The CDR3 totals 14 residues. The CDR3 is CASSERASTYEQYF. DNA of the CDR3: TGTGCCAGCAGTGAAAGGGCTAGCACCTACGAGCAGTACTTC. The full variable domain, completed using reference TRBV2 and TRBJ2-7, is EPEVTQTPSHQVTQMGQEVILRCVPISNHLYFYWYRQILGQKVEFLVSFYNNEISEKSEIFDDQFSVERPDGSNFTLKIRSTKLEDSAMYFCASSERASTYEQYFGPGTRLTVT.

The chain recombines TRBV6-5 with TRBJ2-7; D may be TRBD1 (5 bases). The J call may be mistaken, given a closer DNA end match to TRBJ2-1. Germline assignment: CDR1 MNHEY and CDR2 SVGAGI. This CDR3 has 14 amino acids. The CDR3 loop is CASSYTRTTYEQFF. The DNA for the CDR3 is TGTGCCAGCAGTTACACCCGGACAACCTACGAGCAGTTCTTC.